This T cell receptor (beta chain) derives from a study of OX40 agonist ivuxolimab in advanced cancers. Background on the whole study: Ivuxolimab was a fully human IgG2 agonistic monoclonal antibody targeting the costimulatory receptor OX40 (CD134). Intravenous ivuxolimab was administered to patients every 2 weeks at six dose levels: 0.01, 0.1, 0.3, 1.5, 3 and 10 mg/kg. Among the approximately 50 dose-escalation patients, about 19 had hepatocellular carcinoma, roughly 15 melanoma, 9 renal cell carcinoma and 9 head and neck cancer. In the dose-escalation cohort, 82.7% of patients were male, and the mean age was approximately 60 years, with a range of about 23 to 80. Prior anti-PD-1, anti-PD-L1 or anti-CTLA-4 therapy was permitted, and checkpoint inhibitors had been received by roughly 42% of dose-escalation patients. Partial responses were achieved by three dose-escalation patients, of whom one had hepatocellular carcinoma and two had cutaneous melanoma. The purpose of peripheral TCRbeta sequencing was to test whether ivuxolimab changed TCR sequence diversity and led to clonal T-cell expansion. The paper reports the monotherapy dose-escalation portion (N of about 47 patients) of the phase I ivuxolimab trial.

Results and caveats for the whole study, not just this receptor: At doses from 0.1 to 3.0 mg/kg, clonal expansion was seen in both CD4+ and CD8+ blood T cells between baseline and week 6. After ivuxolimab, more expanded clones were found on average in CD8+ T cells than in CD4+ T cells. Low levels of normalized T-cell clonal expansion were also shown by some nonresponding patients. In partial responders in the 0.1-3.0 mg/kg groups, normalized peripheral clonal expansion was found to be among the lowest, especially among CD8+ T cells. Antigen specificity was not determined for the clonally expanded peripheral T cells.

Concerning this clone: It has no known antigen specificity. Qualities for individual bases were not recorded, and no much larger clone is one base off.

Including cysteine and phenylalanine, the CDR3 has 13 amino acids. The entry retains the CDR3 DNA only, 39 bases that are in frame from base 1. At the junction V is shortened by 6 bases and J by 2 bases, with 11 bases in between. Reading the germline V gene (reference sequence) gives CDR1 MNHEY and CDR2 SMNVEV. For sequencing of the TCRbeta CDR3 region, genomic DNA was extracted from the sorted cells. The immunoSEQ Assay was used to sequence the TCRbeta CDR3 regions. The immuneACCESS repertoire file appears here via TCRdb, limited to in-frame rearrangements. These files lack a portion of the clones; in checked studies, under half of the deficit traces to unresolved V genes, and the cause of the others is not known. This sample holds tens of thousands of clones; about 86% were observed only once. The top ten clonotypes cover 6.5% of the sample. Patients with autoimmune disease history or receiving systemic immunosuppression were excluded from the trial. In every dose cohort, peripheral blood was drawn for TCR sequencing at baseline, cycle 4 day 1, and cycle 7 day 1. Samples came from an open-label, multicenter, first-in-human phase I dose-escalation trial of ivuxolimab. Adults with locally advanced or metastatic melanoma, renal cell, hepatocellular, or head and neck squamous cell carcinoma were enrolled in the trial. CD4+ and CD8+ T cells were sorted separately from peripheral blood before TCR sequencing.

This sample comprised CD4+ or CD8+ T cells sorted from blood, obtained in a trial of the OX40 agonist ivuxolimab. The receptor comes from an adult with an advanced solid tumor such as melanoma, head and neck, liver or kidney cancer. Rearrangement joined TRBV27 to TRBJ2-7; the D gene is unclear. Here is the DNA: TGTGCCAGCAGAGACACCCTCGCCTACGAGCAGTACTTC. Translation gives CASRDTLAYEQYF.